This TCR beta chain was found in a study of vaccination and CD4 T cells after COVID-19. Across the study: Six male and four female convalescents took part, two of them Hispanic. For post-vaccine samples, collection took place a median roughly 72 days after dose two, ranging from 14 to 241.

CD4+ T cells that had been cultured provided DNA sequenced with the Oncomine TCR Beta short-read assay. TCRdb itself ran the PCR reads through MiXCR, one entry per CDR3 protein. In the table there are around 20,000 distinct CDR3 sequences, roughly 40% of which are singletons. Regarding the study as a whole: The rise in median SARS-CoV-2-reactive clonotypes, from around 19 to 38, was not significant.

Noted time point: late sampling 161 to 241 days after vaccination in a few convalescent patients. Treatment noted: roughly nine-day PBMC culture with coronavirus spike peptide pools or control peptides (ViraFEST assay). Cells were cultured for 10 to 11 days, and then CD4+ T cells were isolated by negative selection. Concerning this clonotype: Antigen: not known.

The source was CD4+ T cells from blood, cultured in vitro, collected about 7 months after SARS-CoV-2 vaccination. This TCR came from a human donor who had recovered from COVID-19.

The chain's CDR3 is CSASTSGGAFEQFF. The CDR3 DNA sequence: TGCAGTGCTAGTACCAGCGGGGGGGCGTTTGAGCAGTTCTTC. The chain links TRBV20-1 to TRBJ2-1, with 10 bases aligning to TRBD2. The CDR3 consists of 14 residues. The V and J ends lost 3 bases and 9 bases, in that order; junction bases with no gene match: 8. Germline V gene lookup returns CDR1 DFQATT and CDR2 SNEGSKA (reference sequence).